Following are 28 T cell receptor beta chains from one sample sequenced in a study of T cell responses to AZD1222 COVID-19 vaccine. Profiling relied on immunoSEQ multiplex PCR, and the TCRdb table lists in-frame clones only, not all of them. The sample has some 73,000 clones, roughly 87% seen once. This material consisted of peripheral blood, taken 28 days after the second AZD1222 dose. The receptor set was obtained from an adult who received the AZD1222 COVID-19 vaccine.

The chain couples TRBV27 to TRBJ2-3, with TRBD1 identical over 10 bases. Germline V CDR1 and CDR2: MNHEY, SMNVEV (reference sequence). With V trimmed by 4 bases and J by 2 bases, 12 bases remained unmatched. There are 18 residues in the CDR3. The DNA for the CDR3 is TGTGCCAGCAGTTCGACAGGGGGCTTAGCGGCCCTCACAGATACGCAGTATTTT. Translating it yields CASSSTGGLAALTDTQYF.

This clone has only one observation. The CDR3 DNA follows: TGTGCCAGCAACCGACAGGGAAGAGGTAGCACTGAAGCTTTCTTT. Translated, it gives CASNRQGRGSTEAFF. This sequence joins TRBV12-1 and TRBJ1-1; the table gives TRBD1 as D, unverified against the DNA. TRBV12-1 is shown as a pseudogene. The CDR3 runs to 15 residues.

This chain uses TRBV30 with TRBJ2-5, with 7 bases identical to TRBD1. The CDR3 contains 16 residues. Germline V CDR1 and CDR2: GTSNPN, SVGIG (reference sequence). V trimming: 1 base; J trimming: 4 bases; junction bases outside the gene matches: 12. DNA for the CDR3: TGTGCCTGGAGTGCGACAGGGACCCCGCTTCGAGAGACCCAGTACTTC. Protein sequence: CAWSATGTPLRETQYF.

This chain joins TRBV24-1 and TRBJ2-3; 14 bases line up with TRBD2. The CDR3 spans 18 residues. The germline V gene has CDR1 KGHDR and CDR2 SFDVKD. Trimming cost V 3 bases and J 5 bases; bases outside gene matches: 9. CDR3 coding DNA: TGTGCCACCAGTGATCTGGGACTAGCGGGGGCAGATAGAGATACGCAGTATTTT. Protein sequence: CATSDLGLAGADRDTQYF.

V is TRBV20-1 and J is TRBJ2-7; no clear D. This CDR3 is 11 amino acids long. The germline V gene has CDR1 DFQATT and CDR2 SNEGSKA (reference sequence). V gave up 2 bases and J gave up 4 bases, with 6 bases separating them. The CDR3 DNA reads TGCAGTGCTAGAACGGGTTACGAGCAGTACTTC. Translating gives CSARTGYEQYF.

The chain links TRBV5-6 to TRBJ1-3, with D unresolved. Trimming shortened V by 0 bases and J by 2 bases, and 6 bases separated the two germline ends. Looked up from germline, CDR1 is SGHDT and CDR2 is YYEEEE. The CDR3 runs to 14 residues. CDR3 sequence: CASSLGLPGNTIYF. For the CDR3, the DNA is TGTGCCAGCAGCTTGGGACTCCCTGGAAACACCATATATTTT.

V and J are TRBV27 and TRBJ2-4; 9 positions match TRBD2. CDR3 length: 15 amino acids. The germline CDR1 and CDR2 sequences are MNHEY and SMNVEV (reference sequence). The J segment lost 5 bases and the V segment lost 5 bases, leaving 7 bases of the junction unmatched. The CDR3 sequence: CASSRLAGAQNIQYF. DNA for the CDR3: TGTGCCAGCAGTCGTTTAGCGGGGGCCCAAAACATTCAGTACTTC.

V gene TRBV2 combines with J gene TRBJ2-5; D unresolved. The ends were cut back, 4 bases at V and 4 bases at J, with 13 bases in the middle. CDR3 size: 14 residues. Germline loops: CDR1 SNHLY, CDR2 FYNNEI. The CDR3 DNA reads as TGTGCCAGCAGTGTGTTCGGTAGCAGAGAGACCCAGTACTTC. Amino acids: CASSVFGSRETQYF.

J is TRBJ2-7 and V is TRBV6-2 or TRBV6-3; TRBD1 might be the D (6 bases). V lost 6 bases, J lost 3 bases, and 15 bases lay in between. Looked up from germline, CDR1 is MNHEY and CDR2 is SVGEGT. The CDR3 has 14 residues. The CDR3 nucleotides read TGTGCCAGCAGCCTACACGGGACAAACTACGAGCAGTACTTC. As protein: CASSLHGTNYEQYF.

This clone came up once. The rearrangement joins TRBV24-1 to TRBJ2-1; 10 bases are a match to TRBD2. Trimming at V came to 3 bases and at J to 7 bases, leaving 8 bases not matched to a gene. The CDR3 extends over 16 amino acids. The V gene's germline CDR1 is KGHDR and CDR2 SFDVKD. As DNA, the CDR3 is TGTGCCACCAGTGATACAGCGGGGGGGCCTGGGAATGAGCAGTTCTTC. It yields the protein CATSDTAGGPGNEQFF.

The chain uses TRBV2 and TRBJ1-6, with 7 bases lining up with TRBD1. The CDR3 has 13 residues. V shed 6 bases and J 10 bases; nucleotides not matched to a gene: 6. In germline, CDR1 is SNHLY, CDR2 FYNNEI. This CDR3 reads CASSQTGQSPLHF. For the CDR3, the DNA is TGTGCCAGCAGCCAGACAGGGCAATCACCCCTCCACTTT.

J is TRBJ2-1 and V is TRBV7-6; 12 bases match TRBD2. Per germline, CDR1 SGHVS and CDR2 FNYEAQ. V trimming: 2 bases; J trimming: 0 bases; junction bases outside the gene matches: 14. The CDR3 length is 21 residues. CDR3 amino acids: CASSLLPSLAGGSSSYNEQFF. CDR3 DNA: TGTGCCAGCAGCTTACTTCCGAGTCTAGCGGGAGGGTCGAGCTCCTACAATGAGCAGTTCTTC.

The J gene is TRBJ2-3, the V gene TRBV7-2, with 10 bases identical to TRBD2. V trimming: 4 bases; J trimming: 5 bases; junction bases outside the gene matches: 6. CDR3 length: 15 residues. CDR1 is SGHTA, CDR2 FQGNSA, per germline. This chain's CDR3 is CASSSTSGNLDTQYF. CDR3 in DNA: TGTGCCAGCAGCTCCACTAGCGGGAACTTAGATACGCAGTATTTT.

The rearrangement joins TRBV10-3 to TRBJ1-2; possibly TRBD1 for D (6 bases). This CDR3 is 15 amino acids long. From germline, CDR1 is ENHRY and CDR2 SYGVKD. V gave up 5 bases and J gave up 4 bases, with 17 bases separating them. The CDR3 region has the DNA TGTGCCATCAGTCGGGACACTATCCTTGGCTATGGCTACACCTTC. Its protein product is CAISRDTILGYGYTF.

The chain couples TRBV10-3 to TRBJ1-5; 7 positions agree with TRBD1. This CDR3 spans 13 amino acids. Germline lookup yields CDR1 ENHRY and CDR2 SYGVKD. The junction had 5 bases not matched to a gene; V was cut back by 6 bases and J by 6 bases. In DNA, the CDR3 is TGTGCCATCAGCGACAGGGTTGCTCAGCCCCAGCATTTT. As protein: CAISDRVAQPQHF.

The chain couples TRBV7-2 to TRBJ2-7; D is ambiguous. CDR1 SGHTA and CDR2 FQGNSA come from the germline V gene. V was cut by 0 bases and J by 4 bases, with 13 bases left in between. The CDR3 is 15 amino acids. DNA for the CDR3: TGTGCCAGCAGCTTAGCTTCGACCCAGCCGTACGAGCAGTACTTC. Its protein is CASSLASTQPYEQYF.

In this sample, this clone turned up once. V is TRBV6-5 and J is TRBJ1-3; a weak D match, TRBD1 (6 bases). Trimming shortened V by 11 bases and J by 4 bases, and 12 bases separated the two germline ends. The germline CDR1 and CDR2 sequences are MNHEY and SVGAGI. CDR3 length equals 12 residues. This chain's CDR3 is CAGGGLGNTIYF. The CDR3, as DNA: TGTGCCGGCGGGGGGCTAGGAAACACCATATATTTT.

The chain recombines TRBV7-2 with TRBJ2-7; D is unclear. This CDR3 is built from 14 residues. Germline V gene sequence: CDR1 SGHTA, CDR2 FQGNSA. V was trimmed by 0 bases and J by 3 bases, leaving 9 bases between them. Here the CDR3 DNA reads TGTGCCAGCAGCTTAGCAGGCAGAGTCTACGAGCAGTACTTC. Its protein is CASSLAGRVYEQYF.

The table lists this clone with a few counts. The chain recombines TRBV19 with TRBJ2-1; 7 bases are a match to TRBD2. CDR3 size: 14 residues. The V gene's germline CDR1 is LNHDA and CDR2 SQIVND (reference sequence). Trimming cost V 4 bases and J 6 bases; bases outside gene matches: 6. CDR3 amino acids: CASSSVGGGNEQFF. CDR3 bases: TGTGCCAGTAGTAGCGTGGGCGGGGGCAATGAGCAGTTCTTC.

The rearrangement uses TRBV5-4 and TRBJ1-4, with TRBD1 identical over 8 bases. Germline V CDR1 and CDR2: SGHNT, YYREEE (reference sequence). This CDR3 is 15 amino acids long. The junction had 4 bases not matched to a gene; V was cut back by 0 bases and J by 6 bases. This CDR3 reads CASSLAGGRDEKLFF. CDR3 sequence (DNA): TGTGCCAGCAGCTTGGCAGGGGGCAGGGATGAAAAACTGTTTTTT.

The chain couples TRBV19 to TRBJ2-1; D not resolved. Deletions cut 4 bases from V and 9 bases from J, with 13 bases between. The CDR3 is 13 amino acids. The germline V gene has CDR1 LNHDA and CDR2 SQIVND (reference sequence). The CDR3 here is CASSTAAMTEQFF. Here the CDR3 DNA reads TGTGCCAGTAGTACGGCTGCAATGACTGAGCAGTTCTTC. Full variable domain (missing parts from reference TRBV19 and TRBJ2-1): DGGITQSPKYLFRKEGQNVTLSCEQNLNHDAMYWYRQDPGQGLRLIYYSQIVNDFQKGDIAEGYSVSREKKESFPLTVTSAQKNPTAFYLCASSTAAMTEQFFGPGTRLTVL.

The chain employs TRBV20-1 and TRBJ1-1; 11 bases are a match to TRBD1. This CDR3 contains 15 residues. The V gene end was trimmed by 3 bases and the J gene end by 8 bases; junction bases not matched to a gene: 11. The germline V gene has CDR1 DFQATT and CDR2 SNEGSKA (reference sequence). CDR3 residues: CSASLGQGAPWEAFF. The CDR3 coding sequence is TGCAGTGCTAGTCTAGGACAGGGGGCCCCCTGGGAAGCTTTCTTT.

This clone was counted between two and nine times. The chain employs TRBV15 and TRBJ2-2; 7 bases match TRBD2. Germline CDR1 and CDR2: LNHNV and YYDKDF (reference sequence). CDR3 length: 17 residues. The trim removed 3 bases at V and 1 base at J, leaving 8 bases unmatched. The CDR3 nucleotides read TGTGCCACCAGCAGGTTTCTCGGACTAGGGAACACCGGGGAGCTGTTTTTT. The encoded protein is CATSRFLGLGNTGELFF.

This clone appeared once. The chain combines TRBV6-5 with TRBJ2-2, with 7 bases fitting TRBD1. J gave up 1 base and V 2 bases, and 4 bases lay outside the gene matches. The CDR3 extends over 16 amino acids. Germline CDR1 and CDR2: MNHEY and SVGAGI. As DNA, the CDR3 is TGTGCCAGCAGTTACAGGGGACAGCGGAACACCGGGGAGCTGTTTTTT. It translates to CASSYRGQRNTGELFF.

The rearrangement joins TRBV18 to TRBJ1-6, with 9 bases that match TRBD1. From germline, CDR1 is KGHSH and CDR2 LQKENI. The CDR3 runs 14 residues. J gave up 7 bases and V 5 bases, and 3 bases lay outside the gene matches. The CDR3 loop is CASSGTGTNSPLHF. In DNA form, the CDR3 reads TGTGCCAGCTCAGGGACAGGGACCAATTCACCCCTCCACTTT.

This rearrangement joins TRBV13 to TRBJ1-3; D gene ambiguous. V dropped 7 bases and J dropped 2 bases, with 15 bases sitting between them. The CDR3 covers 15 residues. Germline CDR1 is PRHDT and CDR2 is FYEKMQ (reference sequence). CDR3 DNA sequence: TGTGCCAGCAAGGTCTGGGGAATAGCTGGAAACACCATATATTTT. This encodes CASKVWGIAGNTIYF.

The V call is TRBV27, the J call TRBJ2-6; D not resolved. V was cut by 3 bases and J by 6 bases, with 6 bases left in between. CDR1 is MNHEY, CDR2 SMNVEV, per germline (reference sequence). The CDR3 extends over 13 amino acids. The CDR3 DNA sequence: TGTGCCAGCAGTTTTTCCCAGGCCAACGTCCTGACTTTC. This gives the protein CASSFSQANVLTF. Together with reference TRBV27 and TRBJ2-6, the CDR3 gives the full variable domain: EAQVTQNPRYLITVTGKKLTVTCSQNMNHEYMSWYRQDPGLGLRQIYYSMNVEVTDKGDVPEGYKVSRKEKRNFPLILESPSPNQTSLYFCASSFSQANVLTFGAGSRLTVL.

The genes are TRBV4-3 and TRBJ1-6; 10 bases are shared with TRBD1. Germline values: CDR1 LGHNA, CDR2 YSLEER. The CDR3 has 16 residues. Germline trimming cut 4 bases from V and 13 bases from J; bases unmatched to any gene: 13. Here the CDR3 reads CASSPFGEDRGSPLHF. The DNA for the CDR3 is TGCGCCAGCAGCCCTTTCGGAGAGGACAGGGGGTCCCCCCTCCACTTT.